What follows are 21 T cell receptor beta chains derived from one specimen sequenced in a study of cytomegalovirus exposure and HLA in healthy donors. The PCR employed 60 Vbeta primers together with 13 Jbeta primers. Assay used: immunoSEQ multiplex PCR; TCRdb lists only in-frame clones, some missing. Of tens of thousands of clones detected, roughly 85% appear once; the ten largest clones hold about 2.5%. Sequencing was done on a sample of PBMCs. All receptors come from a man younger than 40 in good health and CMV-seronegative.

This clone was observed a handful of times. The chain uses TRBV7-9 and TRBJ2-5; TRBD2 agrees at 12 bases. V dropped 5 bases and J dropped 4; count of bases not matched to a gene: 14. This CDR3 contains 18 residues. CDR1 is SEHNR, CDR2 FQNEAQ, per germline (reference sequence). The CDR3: CASSPGSSGRAYGETQYF. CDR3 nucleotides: TGTGCCAGCAGCCCTGGGTCTAGCGGGAGGGCCTACGGAGAGACCCAGTACTTC.

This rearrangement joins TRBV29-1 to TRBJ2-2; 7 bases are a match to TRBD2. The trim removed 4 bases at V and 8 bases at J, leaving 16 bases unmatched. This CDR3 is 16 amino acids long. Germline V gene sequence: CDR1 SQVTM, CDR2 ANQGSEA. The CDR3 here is CSVAGGAILLGGELFF. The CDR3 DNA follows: TGCAGCGTTGCGGGGGGAGCGATACTCTTAGGGGGGGAGCTGTTTTTT.

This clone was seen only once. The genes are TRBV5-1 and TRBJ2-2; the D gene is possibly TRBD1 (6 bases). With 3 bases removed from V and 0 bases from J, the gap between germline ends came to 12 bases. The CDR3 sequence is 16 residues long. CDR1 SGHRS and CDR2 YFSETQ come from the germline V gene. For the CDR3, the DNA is TGCGCCAGCAGCTGGCAGGGGACCTCGAACACCGGGGAGCTGTTTTTT. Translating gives CASSWQGTSNTGELFF.

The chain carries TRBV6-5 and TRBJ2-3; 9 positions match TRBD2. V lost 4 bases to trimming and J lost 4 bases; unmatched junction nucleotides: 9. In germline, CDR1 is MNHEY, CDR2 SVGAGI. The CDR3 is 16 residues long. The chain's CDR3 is CASSSRLAETPDTQYF. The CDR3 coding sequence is TGTGCCAGCAGTTCCCGACTAGCGGAGACCCCAGATACGCAGTATTTT.

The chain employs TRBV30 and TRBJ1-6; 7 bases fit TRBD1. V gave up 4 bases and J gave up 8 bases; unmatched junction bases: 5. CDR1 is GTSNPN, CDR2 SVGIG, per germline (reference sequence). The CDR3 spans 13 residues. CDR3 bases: TGTGCCTGGATGACAGGGTTTTATTCACCCCTCCACTTT. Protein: CAWMTGFYSPLHF.

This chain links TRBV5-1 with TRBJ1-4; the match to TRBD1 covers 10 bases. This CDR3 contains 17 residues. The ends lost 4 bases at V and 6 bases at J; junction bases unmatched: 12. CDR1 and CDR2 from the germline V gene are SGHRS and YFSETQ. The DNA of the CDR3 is TGCGCCAGCAGCACCACCGACAGGGGGCGGAATGATGAAAAACTGTTTTTT. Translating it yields CASSTTDRGRNDEKLFF.

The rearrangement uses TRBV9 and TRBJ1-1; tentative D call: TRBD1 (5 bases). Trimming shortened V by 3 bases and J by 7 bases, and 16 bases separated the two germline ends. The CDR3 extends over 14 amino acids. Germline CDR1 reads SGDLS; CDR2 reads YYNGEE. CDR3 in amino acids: CASSAGTIGSEAFF. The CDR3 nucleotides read TGTGCCAGCAGCGCCGGGACTATAGGCAGTGAAGCTTTCTTT.

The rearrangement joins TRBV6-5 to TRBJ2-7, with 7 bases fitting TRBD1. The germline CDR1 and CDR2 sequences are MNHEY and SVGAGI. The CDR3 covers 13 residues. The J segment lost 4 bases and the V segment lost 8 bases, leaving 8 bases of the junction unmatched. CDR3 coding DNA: TGTGCCAGCGGCCGGGACAGTGGGTACGAGCAGTACTTC. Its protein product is CASGRDSGYEQYF.

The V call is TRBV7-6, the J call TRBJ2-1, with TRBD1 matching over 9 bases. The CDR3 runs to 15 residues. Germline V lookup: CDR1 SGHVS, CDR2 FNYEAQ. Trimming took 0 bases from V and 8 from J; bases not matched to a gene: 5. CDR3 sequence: CASSLAGQGIDEQFF. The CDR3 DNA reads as TGTGCCAGCAGCTTAGCGGGACAGGGAATCGATGAGCAGTTCTTC.

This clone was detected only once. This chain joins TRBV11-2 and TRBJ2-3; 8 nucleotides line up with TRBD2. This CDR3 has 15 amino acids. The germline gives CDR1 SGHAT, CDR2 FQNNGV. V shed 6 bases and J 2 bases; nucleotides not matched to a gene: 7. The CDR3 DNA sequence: TGTGCCAGCAGGGTTCGGGGGGGCGACACAGATACGCAGTATTTT. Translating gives CASRVRGGDTDTQYF.

DNA of the CDR3: TGTGCCAGCAAGGGAGCGGGGGCGGGAGAGACCCAGTACTTC. Translating gives CASKGAGAGETQYF. This sequence joins TRBV2 and TRBJ2-5, with 8 bases lining up with TRBD2. The trim removed 7 bases at V and 4 bases at J, leaving 8 bases unmatched. Germline-derived CDR1 and CDR2 are SNHLY and FYNNEI. There are 14 residues in the CDR3.

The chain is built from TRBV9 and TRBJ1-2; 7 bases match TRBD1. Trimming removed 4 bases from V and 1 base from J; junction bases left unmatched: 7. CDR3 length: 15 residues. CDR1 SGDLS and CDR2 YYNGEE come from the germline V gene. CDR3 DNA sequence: TGTGCCAGCAGCACCAGACAGGGAGTTAACTATGGCTACACCTTC. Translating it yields CASSTRQGVNYGYTF.

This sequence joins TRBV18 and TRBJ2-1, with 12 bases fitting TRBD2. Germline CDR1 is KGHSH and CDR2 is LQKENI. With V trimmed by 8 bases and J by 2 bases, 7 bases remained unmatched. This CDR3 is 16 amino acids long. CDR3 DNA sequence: TGTGCCAGCCGGGGACTAGCGGGTACGACCTACAATGAGCAGTTCTTC. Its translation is CASRGLAGTTYNEQFF.

CDR3 residues: CASSQGGGPAYEQYF. For the CDR3, the DNA is TGCGCCAGCAGCCAAGGAGGGGGCCCAGCCTACGAGCAGTACTTC. This chain joins TRBV4-3 and TRBJ2-7; 7 bases line up with TRBD1. The CDR3 is 15 residues long. Germline assignment: CDR1 LGHNA and CDR2 YSLEER. J gave up 2 bases and V 1 base, and 5 bases lay outside the gene matches.

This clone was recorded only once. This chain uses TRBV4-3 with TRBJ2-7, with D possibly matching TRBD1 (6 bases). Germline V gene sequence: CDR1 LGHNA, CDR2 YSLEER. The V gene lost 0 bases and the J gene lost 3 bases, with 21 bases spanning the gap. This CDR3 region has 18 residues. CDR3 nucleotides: TGCGCCAGCAGCCAAGAGATCCACTCGGGACACCGAAACTACGAGCAGTACTTC. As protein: CASSQEIHSGHRNYEQYF.

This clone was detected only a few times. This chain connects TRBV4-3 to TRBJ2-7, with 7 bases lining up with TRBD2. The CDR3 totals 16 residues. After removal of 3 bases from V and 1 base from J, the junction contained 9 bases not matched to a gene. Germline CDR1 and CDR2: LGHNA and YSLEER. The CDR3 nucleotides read TGCGCCAGCAGCCACATCGGGGCTAGCGGATCCTACGAGCAGTACTTC. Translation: CASSHIGASGSYEQYF.

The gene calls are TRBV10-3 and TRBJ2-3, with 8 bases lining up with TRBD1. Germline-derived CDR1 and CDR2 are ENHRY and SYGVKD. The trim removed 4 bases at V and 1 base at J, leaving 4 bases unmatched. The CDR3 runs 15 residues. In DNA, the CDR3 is TGTGCCATCAGTGGACAGGGGATGGGCACAGATACGCAGTATTTT. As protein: CAISGQGMGTDTQYF.

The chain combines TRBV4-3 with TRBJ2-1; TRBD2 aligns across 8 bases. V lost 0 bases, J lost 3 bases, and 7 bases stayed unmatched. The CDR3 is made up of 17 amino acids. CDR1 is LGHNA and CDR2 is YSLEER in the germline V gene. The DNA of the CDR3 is TGCGCCAGCAGCCAAGATCGTCGAGCGGGAGACTACAATGAGCAGTTCTTC. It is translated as CASSQDRRAGDYNEQFF.

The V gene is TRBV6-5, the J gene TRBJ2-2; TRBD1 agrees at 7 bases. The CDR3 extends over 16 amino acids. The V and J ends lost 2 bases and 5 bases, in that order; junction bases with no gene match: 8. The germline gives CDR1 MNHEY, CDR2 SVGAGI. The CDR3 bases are TGTGCCAGCAGTTACGGGCGGACAGGAAATACCGGGGAGCTGTTTTTT. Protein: CASSYGRTGNTGELFF.

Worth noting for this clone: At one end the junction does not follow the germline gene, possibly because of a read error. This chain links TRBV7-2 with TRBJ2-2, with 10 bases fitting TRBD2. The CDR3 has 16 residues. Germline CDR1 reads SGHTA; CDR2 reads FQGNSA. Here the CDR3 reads CARSDRSGGPTGELFF. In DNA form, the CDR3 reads TGTGCCCGCAGCGACCGTAGCGGGGGGCCTACCGGGGAGCTGTTTTTT.

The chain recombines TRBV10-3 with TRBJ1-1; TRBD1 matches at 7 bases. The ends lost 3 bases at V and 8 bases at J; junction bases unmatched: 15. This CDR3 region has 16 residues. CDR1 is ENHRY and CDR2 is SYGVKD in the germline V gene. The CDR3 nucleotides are TGTGCCATCAGTGATCAAGGGGGCATGGGACTCAACGAAGCTTTCTTT. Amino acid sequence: CAISDQGGMGLNEAFF.